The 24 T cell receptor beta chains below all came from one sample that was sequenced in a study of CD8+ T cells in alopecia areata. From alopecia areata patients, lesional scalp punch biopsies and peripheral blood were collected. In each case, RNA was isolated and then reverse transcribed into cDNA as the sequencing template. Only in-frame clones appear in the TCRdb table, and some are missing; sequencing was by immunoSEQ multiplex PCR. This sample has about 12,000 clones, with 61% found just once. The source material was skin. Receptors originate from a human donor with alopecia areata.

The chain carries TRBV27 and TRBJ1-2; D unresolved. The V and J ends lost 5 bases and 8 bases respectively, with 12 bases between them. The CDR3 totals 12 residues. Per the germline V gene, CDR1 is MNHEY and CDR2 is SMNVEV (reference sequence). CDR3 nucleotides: TGTGCCAGCAGTCTGATGGGAGGGGGCTACACCTTC. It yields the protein CASSLMGGGYTF.

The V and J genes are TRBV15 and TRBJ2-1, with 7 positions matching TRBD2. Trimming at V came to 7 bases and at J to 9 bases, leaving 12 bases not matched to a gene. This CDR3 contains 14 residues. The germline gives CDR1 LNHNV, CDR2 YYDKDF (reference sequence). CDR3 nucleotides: TGTGCCACCATCCGCGGGAGACAGAGCGGTGAGCAGTTCTTC. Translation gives CATIRGRQSGEQFF.

The CDR3 sequence: CASSGTRNTEAFF. CDR3 coding DNA: TGTGCCAGCAGTGGTACGAGAAACACTGAAGCTTTCTTT. The J gene is TRBJ1-1, the V gene TRBV6-4; D is unclear. The CDR3 length is 13 residues. Germline V gene data show CDR1 as MRHNA and CDR2 as SNTAGT. The V gene lost 4 bases and the J gene lost 2 bases, with 8 bases spanning the gap.

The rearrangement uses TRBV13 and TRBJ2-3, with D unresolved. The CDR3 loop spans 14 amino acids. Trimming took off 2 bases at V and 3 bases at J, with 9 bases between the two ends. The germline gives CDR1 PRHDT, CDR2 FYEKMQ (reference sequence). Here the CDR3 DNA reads TGTGCCAGCAGCTTAAGGGTCTTTACAGATACGCAGTATTTT. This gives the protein CASSLRVFTDTQYF.

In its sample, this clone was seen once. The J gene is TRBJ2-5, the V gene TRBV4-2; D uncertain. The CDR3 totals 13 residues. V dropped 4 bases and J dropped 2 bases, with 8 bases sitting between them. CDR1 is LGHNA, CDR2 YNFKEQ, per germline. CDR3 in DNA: TGTGCCAGCAGCCGGACCGGACAAGAGACCCAGTACTTC. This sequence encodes CASSRTGQETQYF.

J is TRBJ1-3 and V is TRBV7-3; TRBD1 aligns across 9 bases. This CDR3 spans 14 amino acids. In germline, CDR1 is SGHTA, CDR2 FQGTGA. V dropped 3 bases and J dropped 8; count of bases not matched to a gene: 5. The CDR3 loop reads CASSLTGQGHTIYF. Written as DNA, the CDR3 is TGTGCCAGCAGCTTGACGGGACAGGGTCACACCATATATTTT.

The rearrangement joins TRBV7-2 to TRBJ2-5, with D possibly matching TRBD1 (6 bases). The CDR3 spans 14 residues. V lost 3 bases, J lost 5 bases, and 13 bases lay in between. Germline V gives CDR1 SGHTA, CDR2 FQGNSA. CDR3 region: CASSFTGFRETQYF. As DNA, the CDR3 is TGTGCCAGCAGCTTCACAGGGTTTCGGGAGACCCAGTACTTC.

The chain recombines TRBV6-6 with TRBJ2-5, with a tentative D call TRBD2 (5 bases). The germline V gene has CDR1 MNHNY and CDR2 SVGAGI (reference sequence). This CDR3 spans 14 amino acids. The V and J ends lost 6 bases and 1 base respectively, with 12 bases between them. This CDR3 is CASSRRTFQETQYF. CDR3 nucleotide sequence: TGTGCCAGCAGCCGACGGACTTTCCAAGAGACCCAGTACTTC.

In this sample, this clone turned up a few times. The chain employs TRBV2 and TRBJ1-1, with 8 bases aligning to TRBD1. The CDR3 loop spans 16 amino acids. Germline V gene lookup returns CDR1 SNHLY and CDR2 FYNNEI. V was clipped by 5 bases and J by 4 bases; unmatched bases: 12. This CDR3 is CASSQDRDWVSTEAFF. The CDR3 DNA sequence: TGTGCCAGCAGTCAGGACAGGGATTGGGTGAGCACTGAAGCTTTCTTT.

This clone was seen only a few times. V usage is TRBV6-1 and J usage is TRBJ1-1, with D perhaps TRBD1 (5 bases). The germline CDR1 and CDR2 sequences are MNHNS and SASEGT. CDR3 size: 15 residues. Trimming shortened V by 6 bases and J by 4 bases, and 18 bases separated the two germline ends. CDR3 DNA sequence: TGTGCCAGCAGCCAAATGTGGGGCTGGGGCACTGAAGCTTTCTTT. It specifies CASSQMWGWGTEAFF.

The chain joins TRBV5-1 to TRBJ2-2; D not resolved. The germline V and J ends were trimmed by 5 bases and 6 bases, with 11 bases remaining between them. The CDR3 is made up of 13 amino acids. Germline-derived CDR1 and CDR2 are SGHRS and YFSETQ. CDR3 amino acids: CASREDPAGELFF. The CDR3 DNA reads TGCGCCAGCAGAGAAGACCCCGCCGGGGAGCTGTTTTTT.

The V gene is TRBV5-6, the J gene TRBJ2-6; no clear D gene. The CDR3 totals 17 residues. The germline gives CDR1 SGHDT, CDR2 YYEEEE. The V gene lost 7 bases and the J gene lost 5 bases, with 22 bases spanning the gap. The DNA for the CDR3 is TGTGCCAGCGTTACATCCAAGTCACAAAGTCGGGCCAACGTCCTGACTTTC. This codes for CASVTSKSQSRANVLTF. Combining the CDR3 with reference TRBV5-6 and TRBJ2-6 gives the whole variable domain DAGVTQSPTHLIKTRGQQVTLRCSPKSGHDTVSWYQQALGQGPQFIFQYYEEEERQRGNFPDRFSGHQFPNYSSELNVNALLLGDSALYLCASVTSKSQSRANVLTFGAGSRLTVL.

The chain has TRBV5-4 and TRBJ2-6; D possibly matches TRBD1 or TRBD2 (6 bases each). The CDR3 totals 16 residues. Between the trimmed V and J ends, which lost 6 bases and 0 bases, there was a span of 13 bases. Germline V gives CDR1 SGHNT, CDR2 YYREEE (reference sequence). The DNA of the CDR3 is TGTGCCAGCAACCCGGGGGCCCACTCTGGGGCCAACGTCCTGACTTTC. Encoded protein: CASNPGAHSGANVLTF.

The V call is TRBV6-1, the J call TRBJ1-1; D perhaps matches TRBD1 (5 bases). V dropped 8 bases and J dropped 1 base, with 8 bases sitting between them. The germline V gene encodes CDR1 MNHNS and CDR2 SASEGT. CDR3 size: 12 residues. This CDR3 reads CASPGQNTEAFF. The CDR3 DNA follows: TGTGCCAGCCCAGGGCAGAACACTGAAGCTTTCTTT.

The CDR3 region is CASSLGGTGNEQFF. CDR3 nucleotides: TGTGCCAGCAGCTTAGGGGGGACAGGGAATGAGCAGTTCTTC. This sequence joins TRBV7-8 and TRBJ2-1; TRBD1 matches 9 bases. Germline lookup yields CDR1 SGHVS and CDR2 FQNEAQ. After removal of 1 base from V and 7 bases from J, the junction contained 2 bases not matched to a gene. The CDR3 length is 14 residues. Complete variable domain (other parts from reference TRBV7-8 and TRBJ2-1): GAGVSQSPRYKVAKRGQDVALRCDPISGHVSLFWYQQALGQGPEFLTYFQNEAQLDKSGLPSDRFFAERPEGSVSTLKIQRTQQEDSAVYLCASSLGGTGNEQFFGPGTRLTVL.

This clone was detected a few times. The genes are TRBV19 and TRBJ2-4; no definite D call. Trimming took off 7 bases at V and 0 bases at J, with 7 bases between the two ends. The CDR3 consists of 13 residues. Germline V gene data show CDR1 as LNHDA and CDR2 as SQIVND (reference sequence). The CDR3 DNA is TGTGCCAGTAAGGGCGGAGCCAAAAACATTCAGTACTTC. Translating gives CASKGGAKNIQYF.

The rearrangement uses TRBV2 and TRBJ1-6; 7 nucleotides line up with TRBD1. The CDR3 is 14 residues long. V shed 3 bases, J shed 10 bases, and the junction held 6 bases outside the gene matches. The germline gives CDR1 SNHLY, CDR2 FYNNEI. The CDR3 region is CASSDDRESSPLHF. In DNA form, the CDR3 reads TGTGCCAGCAGTGACGACAGGGAGAGCTCACCCCTCCACTTT.

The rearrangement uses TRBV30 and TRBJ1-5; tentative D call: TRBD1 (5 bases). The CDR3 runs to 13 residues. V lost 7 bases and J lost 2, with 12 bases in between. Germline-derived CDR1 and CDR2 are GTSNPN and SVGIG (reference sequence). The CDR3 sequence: CAFRAVGNQPQHF. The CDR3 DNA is TGTGCCTTCAGGGCGGTCGGCAATCAGCCCCAGCATTTT.

CDR3 amino acids: CSASSAEQYF. The CDR3 nucleotides read TGCAGTGCTAGTTCCGCGGAGCAGTACTTC. The chain carries TRBV20-1 and TRBJ2-7; no definite D call. Germline V CDR1 and CDR2: DFQATT, SNEGSKA (reference sequence). The CDR3 has 10 residues. Trimming left V 3 bases short and J 7 bases short, with 7 bases between.

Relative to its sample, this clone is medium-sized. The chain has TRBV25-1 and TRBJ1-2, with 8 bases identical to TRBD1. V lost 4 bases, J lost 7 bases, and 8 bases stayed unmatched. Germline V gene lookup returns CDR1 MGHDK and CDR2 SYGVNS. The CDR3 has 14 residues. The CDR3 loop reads CASSAPGQEGGYTF. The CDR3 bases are TGTGCCAGCAGTGCTCCGGGACAGGAGGGTGGCTACACCTTC.

In DNA, the CDR3 is TGTGCCATCAGTGAGTCCGCAGGCGGGGGGCCGCAAGAGACCCAGTACTTC. This translates into CAISESAGGGPQETQYF. V is TRBV10-3 and J is TRBJ2-5, with 8 bases that match TRBD2. There are 17 residues in the CDR3. J lost 2 bases, V lost 0 bases, and 8 bases had no gene match. Germline lookup yields CDR1 ENHRY and CDR2 SYGVKD.

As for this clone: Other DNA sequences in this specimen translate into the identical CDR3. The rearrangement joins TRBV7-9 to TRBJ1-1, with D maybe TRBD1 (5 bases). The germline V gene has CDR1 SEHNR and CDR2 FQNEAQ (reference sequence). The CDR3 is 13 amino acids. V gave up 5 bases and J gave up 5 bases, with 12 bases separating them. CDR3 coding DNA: TGTGCCAGCAGCCTAGGGGCGGGGACTGAAGCTTTCTTT. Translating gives CASSLGAGTEAFF.

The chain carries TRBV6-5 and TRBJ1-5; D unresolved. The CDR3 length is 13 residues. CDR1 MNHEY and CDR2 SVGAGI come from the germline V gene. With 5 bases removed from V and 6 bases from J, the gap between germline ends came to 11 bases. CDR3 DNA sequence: TGTGCCAGCAGTCCGGACTTTGTTCAGCCCCAGCATTTT. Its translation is CASSPDFVQPQHF.

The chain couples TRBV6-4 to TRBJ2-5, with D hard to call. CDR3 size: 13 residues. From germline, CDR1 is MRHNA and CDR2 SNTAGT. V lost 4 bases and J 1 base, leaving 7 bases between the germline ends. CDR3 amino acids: CASSGQPQETQYF. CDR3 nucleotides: TGTGCCAGCAGTGGGCAGCCCCAAGAGACCCAGTACTTC.